This T cell receptor beta chain came from a study of blood T cell repertoires in COVID-19. Looking at the study overall: Both acute and convalescent COVID-19 samples were obtained from the United States, Italy and Spain.

Donors were grouped by their self-reported clinical history. Authors' processing steps: Reference gene primers were amplified, and this amplification served to estimate nucleated cell counts. The protocol was immunoSEQ multiplex PCR, while the TCRdb copy is restricted to in-frame clones and leaves out a portion. D and trimming come from the DNA, and the V and J calls and clone size come from that table. This sample carries around 170,000 clones, approximately 80% of them seen once, and the ten largest clones take around an eighth. Germline CDR1 and CDR2: MNHEY and SVGAGI. The CDR3 runs 15 residues. V shed 8 bases and J 7 bases; nucleotides not matched to a gene: 11.

This receptor was taken from a man aged 55 to 69 who had been exposed to COVID-19. Sequenced input: PBMCs or T cells enriched from blood (not recorded which). The chain combines TRBV6-5 with TRBJ1-5, with 10 nucleotides matching TRBD1. The CDR3 DNA reads as TGTGCCAGCGACCGCCGGGACAGGGGATCCCAGCCCCAGCATTTT. Encoded protein: CASDRRDRGSQPQHF.